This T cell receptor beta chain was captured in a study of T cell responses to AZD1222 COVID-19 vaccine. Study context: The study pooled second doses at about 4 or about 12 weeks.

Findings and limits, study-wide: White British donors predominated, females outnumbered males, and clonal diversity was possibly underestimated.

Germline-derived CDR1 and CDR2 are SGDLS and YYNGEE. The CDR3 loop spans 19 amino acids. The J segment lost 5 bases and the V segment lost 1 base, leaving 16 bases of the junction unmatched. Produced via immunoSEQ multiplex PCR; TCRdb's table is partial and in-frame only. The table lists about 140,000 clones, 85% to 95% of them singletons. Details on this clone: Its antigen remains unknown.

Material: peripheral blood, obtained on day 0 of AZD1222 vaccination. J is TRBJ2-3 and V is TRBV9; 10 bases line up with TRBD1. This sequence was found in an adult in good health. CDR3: CASSVPSGESRDRGDTQYF. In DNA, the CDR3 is TGTGCCAGCAGCGTACCGAGCGGTGAATCCCGGGACAGGGGAGATACGCAGTATTTT. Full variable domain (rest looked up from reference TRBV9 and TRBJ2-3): DSGVTQTPKHLITATGQRVTLRCSPRSGDLSVYWYQQSLDQGLQFLIQYYNGEERAKGNILERFSAQQFPDLHSELNLSSLELGDSALYFCASSVPSGESRDRGDTQYFGPGTRLTVL.